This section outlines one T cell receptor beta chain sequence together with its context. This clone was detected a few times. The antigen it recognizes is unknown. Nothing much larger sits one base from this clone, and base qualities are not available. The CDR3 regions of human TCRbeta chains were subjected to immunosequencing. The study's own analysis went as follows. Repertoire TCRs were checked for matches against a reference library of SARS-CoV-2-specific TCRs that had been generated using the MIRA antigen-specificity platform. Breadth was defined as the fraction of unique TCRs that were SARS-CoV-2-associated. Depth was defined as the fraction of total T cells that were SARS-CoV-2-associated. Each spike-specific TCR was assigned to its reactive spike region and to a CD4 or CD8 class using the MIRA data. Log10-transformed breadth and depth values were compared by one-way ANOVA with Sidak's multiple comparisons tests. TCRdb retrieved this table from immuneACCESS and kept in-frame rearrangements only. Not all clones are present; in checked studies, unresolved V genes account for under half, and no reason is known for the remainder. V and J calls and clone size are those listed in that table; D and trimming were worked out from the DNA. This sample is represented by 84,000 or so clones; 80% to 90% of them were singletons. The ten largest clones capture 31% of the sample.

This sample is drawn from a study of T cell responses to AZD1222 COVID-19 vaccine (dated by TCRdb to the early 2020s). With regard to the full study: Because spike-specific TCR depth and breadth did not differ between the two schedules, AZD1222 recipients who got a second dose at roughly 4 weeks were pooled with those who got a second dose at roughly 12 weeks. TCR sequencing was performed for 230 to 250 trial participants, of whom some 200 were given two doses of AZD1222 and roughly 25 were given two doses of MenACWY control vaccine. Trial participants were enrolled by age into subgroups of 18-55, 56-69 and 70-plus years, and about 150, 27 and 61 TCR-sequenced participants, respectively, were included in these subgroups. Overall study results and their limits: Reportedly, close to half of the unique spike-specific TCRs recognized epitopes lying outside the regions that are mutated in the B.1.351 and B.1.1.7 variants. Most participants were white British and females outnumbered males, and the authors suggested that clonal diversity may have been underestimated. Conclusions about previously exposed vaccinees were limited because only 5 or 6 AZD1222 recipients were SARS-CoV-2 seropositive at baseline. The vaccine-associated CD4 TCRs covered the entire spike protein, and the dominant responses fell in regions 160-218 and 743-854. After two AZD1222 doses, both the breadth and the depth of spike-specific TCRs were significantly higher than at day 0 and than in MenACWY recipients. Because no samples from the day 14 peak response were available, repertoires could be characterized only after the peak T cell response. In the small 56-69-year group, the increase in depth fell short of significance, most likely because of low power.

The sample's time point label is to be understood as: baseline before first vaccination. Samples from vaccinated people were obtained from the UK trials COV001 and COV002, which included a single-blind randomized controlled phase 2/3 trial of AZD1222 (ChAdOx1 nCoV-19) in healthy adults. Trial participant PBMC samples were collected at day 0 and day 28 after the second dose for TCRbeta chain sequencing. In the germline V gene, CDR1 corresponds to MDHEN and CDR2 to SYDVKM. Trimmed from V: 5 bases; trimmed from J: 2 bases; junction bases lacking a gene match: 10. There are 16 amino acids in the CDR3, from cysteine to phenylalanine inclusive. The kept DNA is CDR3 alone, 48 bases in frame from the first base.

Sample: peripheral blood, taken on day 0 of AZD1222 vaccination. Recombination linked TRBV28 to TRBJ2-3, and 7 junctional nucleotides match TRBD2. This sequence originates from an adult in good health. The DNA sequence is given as TGTGCCAGCAGTCCCACTAGCGCCTTATTCACAGATACGCAGTATTTT. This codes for CASSPTSALFTDTQYF. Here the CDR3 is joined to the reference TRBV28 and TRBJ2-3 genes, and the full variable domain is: DVKVTQSSRYLVKRTGEKVFLECVQDMDHENMFWYRQDPGLGLRLIYFSYDVKMKEKGDIPEGYSVSREKKERFSLILESASTNQTSMYLCASSPTSALFTDTQYFGPGTRLTVL.